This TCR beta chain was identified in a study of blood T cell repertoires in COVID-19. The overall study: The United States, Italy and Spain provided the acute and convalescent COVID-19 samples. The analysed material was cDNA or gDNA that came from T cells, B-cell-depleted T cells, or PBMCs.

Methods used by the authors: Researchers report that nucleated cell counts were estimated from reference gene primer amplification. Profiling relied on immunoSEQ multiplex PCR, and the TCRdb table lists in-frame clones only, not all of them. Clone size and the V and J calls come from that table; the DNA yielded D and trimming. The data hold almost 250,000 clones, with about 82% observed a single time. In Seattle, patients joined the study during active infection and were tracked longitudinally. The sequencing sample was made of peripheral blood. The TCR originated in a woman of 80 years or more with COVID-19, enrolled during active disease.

In DNA, the CDR3 is TGCGCCAGTAAAAACGAGGGAGTCACTGAAGCTTTCTTT. Translation: CASKNEGVTEAFF. V is TRBV5-1 and J is TRBJ1-1; D gene uncertain. The germline CDR1 and CDR2 sequences are SGHRS and YFSETQ. Trimming stripped 8 bases from V and 4 bases from J, with 15 bases between. This CDR3 spans 13 amino acids.